One sample yielded the 11 T cell receptor beta chains listed below, sequenced in a study of Ad26.COV2.S vaccination and SARS-CoV-2 variants. The repertoire was sequenced with immunoSEQ multiplex PCR; TCRdb's copy has only in-frame clones and lacks some. The sample consists of about 390,000 clones, roughly nine tenths of them appearing once. Noted treatment: 15 to 20 received Ad26.COV2.S at low or high dose, single or two shots; 5 received placebo; per-sample allocation not given. Day 63 after the first injection of vaccine or placebo was the sampling time. The material sequenced was peripheral blood, taken in a trial of Ad26.COV2.S vaccine versus placebo. These TCRs come from a person aged 18 to 59 who received the Ad26.COV2.S COVID-19 vaccine or a placebo.

In DNA form, the CDR3 reads TGTGCCAGCAGCGGGAAGAGCACAGATACGCAGTATTTT. Protein product: CASSGKSTDTQYF. This chain joins TRBV7-9 and TRBJ2-3, with unresolved D. CDR3 length equals 13 residues. Trimming took off 5 bases at V and 0 bases at J, with 6 bases between the two ends. The germline CDR1 and CDR2 sequences are SEHNR and FQNEAQ (reference sequence).

The gene calls are TRBV5-1 and TRBJ1-2; possible D gene TRBD1, 5 bases. CDR3 length equals 14 residues. CDR1 SGHRS and CDR2 YFSETQ come from the germline V gene. V lost 3 bases and J 8 bases, leaving 17 bases between the germline ends. CDR3 residues: CASSSLSGGEGYTF. CDR3 DNA sequence: TGCGCCAGCAGCTCCCTCTCCGGGGGAGAGGGCTACACCTTC.

The chain uses TRBV6-5 and TRBJ2-7, with TRBD1 matching over 7 bases. The CDR3 is 13 amino acids. Germline assignment: CDR1 MNHEY and CDR2 SVGAGI. The V and J ends lost 6 bases and 5 bases, in that order; junction bases with no gene match: 7. The DNA for the CDR3 is TGTGCCAGCAGCGGACAGGAACCTCACGAGCAGTACTTC. This codes for CASSGQEPHEQYF.

V gene TRBV2 combines with J gene TRBJ1-2; D call uncertain. CDR3 length equals 14 residues. Germline V gives CDR1 SNHLY, CDR2 FYNNEI. The V gene lost 6 bases and the J gene lost 1 base, with 12 bases spanning the gap. CDR3 DNA: TGTGCCAGCAGCCAATCGACGTATAACTATGGCTACACCTTC. Its translation: CASSQSTYNYGYTF.

The chain is built from TRBV7-2 and TRBJ2-2, with 11 bases aligning to TRBD1. This CDR3 is 16 amino acids long. CDR1 is SGHTA and CDR2 is FQGNSA in the germline V gene. V lost 3 bases to trimming and J lost 6 bases; unmatched junction nucleotides: 6. The CDR3 DNA is TGTGCCAGCAGCTTGGGGGACAGGGGGTCCCCCGGGGAGCTGTTTTTT. Protein product: CASSLGDRGSPGELFF. Variable domain in full (rest from reference TRBV7-2 and TRBJ2-2): GAGVSQSPSNKVTEKGKDVELRCDPISGHTALYWYRQSLGQGLEFLIYFQGNSAPDKSGLPSDRFSAERTGGSVSTLTIQRTQQEDSAVYLCASSLGDRGSPGELFFGEGSRLTVL.

This chain connects TRBV12-3 or TRBV12-4 to TRBJ2-1; the D is unclear. CDR3 size: 13 residues. Trimming took 4 bases from V and 10 from J, leaving 14 bases between them. CDR3 nucleotide sequence: TGTGCCAGCAGTTCCCCGGGCGGCCGCGAGCAGTTCTTC. Amino acid sequence: CASSSPGGREQFF.

This clone came up many times. The V gene is TRBV12-3 or TRBV12-4, the J gene TRBJ2-7; D is uncertain. V was shortened by 1 base and J by 6 bases, with 7 bases between the two germline ends. The CDR3 extends over 12 amino acids. CDR3 sequence: CASSLVPLEQYF. The CDR3 nucleotides read TGTGCCAGCAGTTTAGTCCCGCTCGAGCAGTACTTC.

The V gene is TRBV12-3 or TRBV12-4, the J gene TRBJ2-7; unclear D gene. The CDR3 length is 12 residues. V was shortened by 2 bases and J by 6 bases, with 8 bases between the two germline ends. The CDR3 sequence: CASSLLRVEQYF. The CDR3 DNA reads as TGTGCCAGCAGTTTATTAAGGGTCGAGCAGTACTTC.

CDR3 sequence reads: CASSQITSRDEQFF. The CDR3 region has the DNA TGTGCCAGCAGCCAGATTACCAGCCGGGATGAGCAGTTCTTC. V is TRBV3-1 (or the pseudogene TRBV3-2) and J is TRBJ2-1, with no clear D. The CDR3 contains 14 residues. V gave up 3 bases and J gave up 8 bases, with 14 bases separating them. CDR1 and CDR2 from the germline V gene are LGHDT and YNNKEL (reference sequence).

The chain carries TRBV30 and TRBJ1-5; D gene uncertain. The CDR3 runs 11 residues. In germline, CDR1 is GTSNPN, CDR2 SVGIG (reference sequence). Trimming pared 8 bases from V and 1 base from J, leaving 6 bases between. Written as DNA, the CDR3 is TGTGCCACAAGGAGCAATCAGCCCCAGCATTTT. Translating gives CATRSNQPQHF. The variable domain in full, with the rest retrieved from reference TRBV30 and TRBJ1-5, is SQTIHQWPATLVQPVGSPLSLECTVEGTSNPNLYWYRQAAGRGLQLLFYSVGIGQISSEVPQNLSASRPQDRQFILSSKKLLLSDSGFYLCATRSNQPQHFGDGTRLSIL.

This chain links TRBV12-3 or TRBV12-4 with TRBJ1-1, with 7 positions matching TRBD1. This CDR3 contains 12 residues. V lost 4 bases, J lost 8 bases, and 4 bases stayed unmatched. CDR3: CASSSPDREAFF. In DNA, the CDR3 is TGTGCCAGCAGTTCCCCGGACAGGGAAGCTTTCTTT.